The rows below give T cell receptor beta chains drawn from one sample of a study of T-cell reconstitution after alpha-beta-depleted transplantation in children. MiXCR, run by TCRdb on the PCR reads, gives a single entry per CDR3 protein. The sample has under 6,000 distinct CDR3 sequences; 6.5% to 8% are singletons. The sample was PBMCs, mostly from graft donor cells, taken 60 days after TCRalphabeta/CD19-depleted stem cell transplant. The receptors originated from a boy in the first two years of life who had a stem cell transplant for SCID, so the T cells may come from the graft donor. The CDR3 runs from the conserved cysteine through the conserved F or W. A D gene is named only where the DNA matches it firmly. Part of the rows lack a size; the others show once, few, many or a class for expanded clones.

abundance: .; v_gene: TRBV11-2; len: 15; d_gene: .; j_gene: TRBJ2-3; CDR3aa: CARALDSLSGDTQYF; CDR3nt: TGTGCTAGAGCCTTAGACAGCCTCTCCGGAGATACGCAGTATTTT
abundance: many; v_gene: TRBV5-6; len: 14; d_gene: .; j_gene: TRBJ1-1; CDR3aa: CASSGPAAFCINYF; CDR3nt: TGTGCCAGCAGTGGACCAGCGGCTTTCTGTATTAACTATTTT
abundance: medium-sized; v_gene: TRBV20-1; len: 12; d_gene: .; j_gene: TRBJ1-1; CDR3aa: CSAIGMNTEAFF; CDR3nt: TGCAGTGCTATTGGGATGAACACTGAAGCTTTCTTT
abundance: few; v_gene: TRBV5-6; len: 16; d_gene: TRBD2; j_gene: TRBJ2-3; CDR3aa: CARGPVAGGPTDTQYF; CDR3nt: TGTGCCAGGGGCCCCGTGGCGGGGGGTCCCACAGATACGCAGTATTTT
abundance: medium-sized; v_gene: TRBV7-9; len: 11; d_gene: .; j_gene: TRBJ2-1; CDR3aa: CASSLACEQFF; CDR3nt: TGTGCCAGCAGCTTAGCGTGTGAGCAGTTCTTC
abundance: medium-sized; v_gene: TRBV7-3; len: 14; d_gene: .; j_gene: TRBJ2-7; CDR3aa: CASSLQGGDYEQYF; CDR3nt: TGTGCCAGCAGCTTACAGGGGGGGGACTACGAGCAGTACTTC
abundance: medium-sized; v_gene: TRBV9; len: 14; d_gene: .; j_gene: TRBJ1-2; CDR3aa: CASSVWDKHYGYTF; CDR3nt: TGTGCCAGCAGCGTATGGGACAAGCACTATGGCTACACCTTC
abundance: .; v_gene: TRBV3-1; len: 17; d_gene: .; j_gene: TRBJ2-1; CDR3aa: CASCHEVQRKHYNEQFF; CDR3nt: TGTGCCTCCTGCCACGAGGTCCAGCGGAAACACTACAATGAGCAGTTCTTC
abundance: many; v_gene: TRBV27; len: 14; d_gene: .; j_gene: TRBJ1-6; CDR3aa: CASRPGHHNSPLHF; CDR3nt: TGTGCCAGCAGGCCGGGACACCATAATTCACCCCTCCACTTT
abundance: medium-sized; v_gene: TRBV12-5; len: 13; d_gene: TRBD1; j_gene: TRBJ2-1; CDR3aa: CASGGQGHNEQFF; CDR3nt: TGTGCTAGTGGTGGACAGGGCCACAATGAGCAGTTCTTC
abundance: medium-sized; v_gene: TRBV4-1; len: 16; d_gene: .; j_gene: TRBJ2-7; CDR3aa: CASSQGRTTGSGEQYF; CDR3nt: TGCGCCAGCAGCCAAGGGCGTACTACGGGATCCGGCGAGCAGTACTTC
abundance: .; v_gene: TRBV7-4; len: 16; d_gene: TRBD1; j_gene: TRBJ1-4; CDR3aa: CASRGQIAPLNEKLFF; CDR3nt: TGTGCCAGCAGGGGACAGATCGCGCCCCTAAATGAAAAACTGTTTTTT
abundance: medium-sized; v_gene: TRBV5-6; len: 12; d_gene: .; j_gene: TRBJ2-7; CDR3aa: CASGADPYEQYF; CDR3nt: TGTGCCAGCGGAGCGGACCCCTACGAGCAGTACTTC
abundance: medium-sized; v_gene: TRBV12-3/TRBV12-4; len: 16; d_gene: TRBD2; j_gene: TRBJ2-5; CDR3aa: CASSYGGASRLETQYF; CDR3nt: TGTGCCAGCAGTTACGGGGGGGCGTCCCGCCTAGAGACCCAGTACTTC
abundance: many; v_gene: TRBV5-6; len: 14; d_gene: .; j_gene: TRBJ1-2; CDR3aa: CASRRGQRLYGYTF; CDR3nt: TGTGCCAGCAGGCGCGGACAGAGACTCTATGGCTACACCTTC
abundance: medium-sized; v_gene: TRBV7-3; len: 13; d_gene: .; j_gene: TRBJ1-1; CDR3aa: CASSFTPNTEAFF; CDR3nt: TGTGCCAGCAGCTTCACACCCAACACTGAAGCTTTCTTT
abundance: medium-sized; v_gene: TRBV12-3/TRBV12-4; len: 16; d_gene: TRBD1; j_gene: TRBJ1-3; CDR3aa: CASSERGTASGNTIYF; CDR3nt: TGTGCCAGCAGTGAACGAGGGACAGCCTCTGGAAACACCATATATTTT
abundance: .; v_gene: TRBV25-1; len: 18; d_gene: .; j_gene: TRBJ1-5; CDR3aa: CAMGPGLLWLALNQPQHF; CDR3nt: TGTGCCATGGGCCCCGGGCTCCTCTGGTTGGCACTGAATCAGCCCCAGCATTTT
abundance: many; v_gene: TRBV18; len: 12; d_gene: .; j_gene: TRBJ1-2; CDR3aa: CASSGPGYGYTF; CDR3nt: TGTGCCAGCTCGGGGCCGGGGTATGGCTACACCTTC
abundance: medium-sized; v_gene: TRBV29-1; len: 10; d_gene: .; j_gene: TRBJ2-3; CDR3aa: CRPWDDTQYF; CDR3nt: TGCAGGCCCTGGGATGATACGCAGTATTTT
abundance: medium-sized; v_gene: TRBV3-1; len: 17; d_gene: TRBD1; j_gene: TRBJ1-2; CDR3aa: CASSQPGQGSFNYGYTF; CDR3nt: TGTGCCAGCAGCCAGCCGGGACAGGGGAGTTTCAACTATGGCTACACCTTC
abundance: medium-sized; v_gene: TRBV12-3/TRBV12-4; len: 15; d_gene: TRBD1; j_gene: TRBJ1-5; CDR3aa: CASSFSGTGNQPQHF; CDR3nt: TGTGCCAGCAGTTTTTCCGGGACAGGGAATCAGCCCCAGCATTTT
abundance: medium-sized; v_gene: TRBV18; len: 17; d_gene: .; j_gene: TRBJ2-3; CDR3aa: CASSPLWGFLSTDTQYF; CDR3nt: TGTGCCAGCTCACCGCTGTGGGGGTTCCTTAGCACAGATACGCAGTATTTT
abundance: many; v_gene: TRBV7-3; len: 15; d_gene: .; j_gene: TRBJ1-5; CDR3aa: CASSFPGPSNQPQHF; CDR3nt: TGTGCCAGCAGCTTTCCGGGCCCGAGCAATCAGCCCCAGCATTTT
abundance: medium-sized; v_gene: TRBV5-1; len: 18; d_gene: .; j_gene: TRBJ2-2; CDR3aa: CASSSLVGHTPDTGELFF; CDR3nt: TGCGCCAGCAGCTCCCTGGTAGGGCATACTCCTGACACCGGGGAGCTGTTTTTT
abundance: medium-sized; v_gene: TRBV20-1; len: 16; d_gene: TRBD1; j_gene: TRBJ2-7; CDR3aa: CSARERLGQAYEGQYF; CDR3nt: TGCAGTGCTAGAGAGAGACTCGGACAGGCCTACGAAGGGCAGTACTTC
abundance: many; v_gene: TRBV1; len: 17; d_gene: .; j_gene: TRBJ2-7; CDR3aa: CTSSQNLGTAESYEQYF; CDR3nt: TGCACCAGCAGTCAAAATCTAGGGACAGCAGAATCTTACGAGCAGTACTTC
abundance: .; v_gene: TRBV5-4; len: 14; d_gene: .; j_gene: TRBJ2-2; CDR3aa: CASSEGQCTGELFF; CDR3nt: TGTGCCAGCAGCGAAGGACAATGCACCGGGGAGCTGTTTTTT
abundance: many; v_gene: TRBV7-9; len: 18; d_gene: TRBD1; j_gene: TRBJ2-1; CDR3aa: CASSLQKGPGTGDNEQFF; CDR3nt: TGTGCCAGCAGCTTACAGAAGGGCCCTGGGACAGGGGACAATGAGCAGTTCTTC
abundance: medium-sized; v_gene: TRBV6-2/TRBV6-3; len: 14; d_gene: TRBD1; j_gene: TRBJ1-1; CDR3aa: CASVEQGENTEAFF; CDR3nt: TGTGCCAGCGTTGAACAGGGGGAGAACACTGAAGCTTTCTTT
abundance: medium-sized; v_gene: TRBV7-9; len: 15; d_gene: TRBD1; j_gene: TRBJ1-2; CDR3aa: CASSLRDSGSRGYTF; CDR3nt: TGTGCCAGCAGCCTACGGGACAGTGGCTCTAGGGGCTACACCTTC
abundance: .; v_gene: TRBV21-1; len: 16; d_gene: .; j_gene: TRBJ1-5; CDR3aa: CASSKRGPNPALPQHF; CDR3nt: TGTGCCAGCAGCAAACGGGGACCGAACCCAGCTCTGCCCCAGCATTTT
abundance: many; v_gene: TRBV9; len: 15; d_gene: TRBD1; j_gene: TRBJ1-5; CDR3aa: CASSDRQGRNQPQHF; CDR3nt: TGTGCCAGCAGCGACCGACAGGGGCGCAATCAGCCCCAGCATTTT
abundance: many; v_gene: TRBV7-9; len: 11; d_gene: .; j_gene: TRBJ2-5; CDR3aa: CASSSPSVRHF; CDR3nt: TGTGCCAGCAGCTCCCCTAGCGTCAGGCACTTC
abundance: medium-sized; v_gene: TRBV5-1; len: 12; d_gene: TRBD1; j_gene: TRBJ1-2; CDR3aa: CASSGTGFGYTF; CDR3nt: TGCGCCAGCAGCGGGACAGGGTTTGGCTACACCTTC
abundance: many; v_gene: TRBV6-5; len: 15; d_gene: TRBD1; j_gene: TRBJ1-6; CDR3aa: CASRNPGQGVSPLHF; CDR3nt: TGTGCCAGCCGCAACCCGGGACAGGGAGTATCACCCCTCCACTTT
abundance: many; v_gene: TRBV5-5; len: 14; d_gene: .; j_gene: TRBJ1-5; CDR3aa: CASSFFQRGQPQHF; CDR3nt: TGTGCCAGCAGCTTTTTCCAACGGGGTCAGCCCCAGCATTTT
abundance: medium-sized; v_gene: TRBV5-1; len: 15; d_gene: TRBD1; j_gene: TRBJ1-6; CDR3aa: CASSSRTGGFPPLHF; CDR3nt: TGCGCCAGCAGCTCGCGGACAGGGGGTTTTCCACCCCTCCACTTT
abundance: medium-sized; v_gene: TRBV5-1; len: 13; d_gene: TRBD1; j_gene: TRBJ1-3; CDR3aa: CASSLTRGNTIYF; CDR3nt: TGCGCCAGCAGCTTGACCAGGGGGAACACCATATATTTT
abundance: many; v_gene: TRBV9; len: 14; d_gene: .; j_gene: TRBJ1-3; CDR3aa: CASSVNVAGNTIYF; CDR3nt: TGTGCCAGCAGCGTGAACGTCGCTGGAAACACCATATATTTT
abundance: medium-sized; v_gene: TRBV5-1; len: 15; d_gene: .; j_gene: TRBJ2-7; CDR3aa: CASSLARGARYEQYF; CDR3nt: TGCGCCAGCAGCTTGGCGAGGGGCGCCCGCTACGAGCAGTACTTC
abundance: medium-sized; v_gene: TRBV6-5; len: 15; d_gene: TRBD1; j_gene: TRBJ2-5; CDR3aa: CASSYPRMGQGTQYF; CDR3nt: TGTGCCAGCAGTTACCCACGAATGGGACAGGGGACCCAGTACTTC
abundance: medium-sized; v_gene: TRBV11-2; len: 16; d_gene: .; j_gene: TRBJ2-1; CDR3aa: CASSLQGFSSYNEQFF; CDR3nt: TGTGCCAGCAGCCTACAGGGCTTCAGCTCCTACAATGAGCAGTTCTTC
abundance: medium-sized; v_gene: TRBV2; len: 16; d_gene: TRBD1; j_gene: TRBJ1-2; CDR3aa: CASSEVAGQGGYGYTF; CDR3nt: TGTGCCAGCAGTGAAGTAGCCGGACAGGGTGGATATGGCTACACCTTC
abundance: many; v_gene: TRBV7-9; len: 16; d_gene: .; j_gene: TRBJ1-3; CDR3aa: CASSPKTSYSGNTIYF; CDR3nt: TGTGCCAGCAGCCCGAAGACTTCGTACTCTGGAAACACCATATATTTT
abundance: medium-sized; v_gene: TRBV5-5; len: 15; d_gene: .; j_gene: TRBJ2-6; CDR3aa: CASSLGVTGANVLTF; CDR3nt: TGTGCCAGCAGCTTGGGAGTAACTGGGGCCAACGTCCTGACTTTC
abundance: many; v_gene: TRBV23-1; len: 9; d_gene: .; j_gene: TRBJ2-2; CDR3aa: CARTGELFF; CDR3nt: TGCGCCAGGACCGGGGAGCTGTTTTTT
abundance: medium-sized; v_gene: TRBV9; len: 14; d_gene: .; j_gene: TRBJ1-2; CDR3aa: CASSVEPGSYGYTF; CDR3nt: TGTGCCAGCAGCGTAGAGCCGGGAAGCTATGGCTACACCTTC
abundance: many; v_gene: TRBV9; len: 15; d_gene: .; j_gene: TRBJ2-5; CDR3aa: CASSVAADLQETQYF; CDR3nt: TGTGCCAGCAGCGTAGCGGCAGACCTACAAGAGACCCAGTACTTC
abundance: medium-sized; v_gene: TRBV5-5; len: 14; d_gene: .; j_gene: TRBJ2-7; CDR3aa: CASSLGGLFYEQYF; CDR3nt: TGTGCCAGCAGCTTGGGGGGTCTGTTCTACGAGCAGTACTTC